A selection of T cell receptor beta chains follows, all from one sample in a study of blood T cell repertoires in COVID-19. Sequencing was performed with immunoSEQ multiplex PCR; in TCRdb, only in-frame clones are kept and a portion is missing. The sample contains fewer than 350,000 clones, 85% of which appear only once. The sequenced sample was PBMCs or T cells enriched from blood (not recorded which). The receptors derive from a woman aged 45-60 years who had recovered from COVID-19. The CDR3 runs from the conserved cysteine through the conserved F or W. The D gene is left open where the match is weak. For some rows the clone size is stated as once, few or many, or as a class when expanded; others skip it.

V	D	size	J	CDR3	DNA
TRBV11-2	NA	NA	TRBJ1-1	CASSPLLQANTEAFF	TGTGCCAGCAGCCCCCTGCTACAGGCGAACACTGAAGCTTTCTTT
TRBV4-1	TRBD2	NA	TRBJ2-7	CASSRTSGRAAYEQYF	TGCGCCAGCAGCCGTACTAGCGGGAGGGCCGCTTACGAGCAGTACTTC
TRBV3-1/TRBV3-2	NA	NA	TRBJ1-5	CASSQNHNQPQHF	TGTGCCAGCAGCCAAAATCACAATCAGCCCCAGCATTTT
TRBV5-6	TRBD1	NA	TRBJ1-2	CASSRDRGGYGYTF	TGTGCCAGCAGCCGGGACAGGGGAGGCTATGGCTACACCTTC
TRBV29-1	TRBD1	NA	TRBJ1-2	CSTTGTGDIYGYTF	TGCAGCACTACCGGGACAGGGGACATTTATGGCTACACCTTC
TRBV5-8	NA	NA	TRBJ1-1	CASSPRIDTEAFF	TGTGCCAGCAGCCCCAGGATCGACACTGAAGCTTTCTTT
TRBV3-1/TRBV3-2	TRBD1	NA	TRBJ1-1	CASSLRTGFEAFF	TGTGCCAGCAGCCTCCGGACAGGGTTTGAAGCTTTCTTT
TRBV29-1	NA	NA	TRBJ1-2	CSVEDYRRDNYGYTF	TGCAGCGTTGAAGATTACAGACGGGATAACTATGGCTACACCTTC
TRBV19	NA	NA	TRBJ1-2	CASSISPGYGYTF	TGTGCCAGTAGTATATCACCGGGCTATGGCTACACCTTC
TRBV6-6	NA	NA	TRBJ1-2	CASGQQENYGYTF	TGTGCCAGCGGGCAGCAGGAAAACTATGGCTACACCTTC
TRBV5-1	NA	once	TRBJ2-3	CASSLGGTYSTDTQYF	TGCGCCAGCAGCTTGGGCGGGACTTATAGCACAGATACGCAGTATTTT
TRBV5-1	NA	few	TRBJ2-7	CASSLQGTAYEQYF	TGCGCCAGCAGCTTACAGGGTACGGCCTACGAGCAGTACTTC
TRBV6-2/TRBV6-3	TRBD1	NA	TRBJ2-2	CASSYGTGSPGELFF	TGTGCCAGCAGTTACGGGACAGGGAGCCCCGGGGAGCTGTTTTTT
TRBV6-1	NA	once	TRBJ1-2	CASSEAVGQPYGYTF	TGTGCCAGCAGTGAAGCCGTAGGACAGCCCTATGGCTACACCTTC
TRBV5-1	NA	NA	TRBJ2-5	CASSRGTASQETQYF	TGCGCCAGCAGCCGAGGGACTGCCAGCCAAGAGACCCAGTACTTC
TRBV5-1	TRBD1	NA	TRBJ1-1	CASSADRDGLTEAFF	TGCGCCAGCAGCGCGGACAGGGACGGCTTGACTGAAGCTTTCTTT
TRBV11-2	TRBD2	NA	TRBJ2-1	CASSLGLAAIGSYNEQFF	TGTGCCAGCAGCTTAGGCCTAGCGGCGATCGGCTCCTACAATGAGCAGTTCTTC
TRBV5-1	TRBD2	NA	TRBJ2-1	CASSLTAGDQPHEQFF	TGCGCCAGCAGCTTGACAGCGGGGGACCAGCCTCATGAGCAGTTCTTC
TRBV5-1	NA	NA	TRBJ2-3	CASSLEAGSTDTQYF	TGCGCCAGCAGCTTGGAGGCAGGATCCACAGATACGCAGTATTTT
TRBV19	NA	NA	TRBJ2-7	CASSITVEYSYEQYF	TGTGCCAGTAGTATTACAGTTGAATACTCCTACGAGCAGTACTTC
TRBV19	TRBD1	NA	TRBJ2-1	CASSPNTGGREQFF	TGTGCCAGTAGTCCTAATACAGGGGGTCGCGAGCAGTTCTTC
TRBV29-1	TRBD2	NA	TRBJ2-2	CSVVGGSTTGELFF	TGCAGCGTTGTAGGCGGGAGCACTACCGGGGAGCTGTTTTTT
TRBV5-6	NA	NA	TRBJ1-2	CASSLAQENYGYTF	TGTGCCAGCAGCTTAGCACAGGAGAACTATGGCTACACCTTC
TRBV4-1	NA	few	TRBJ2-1	CASSGFGNEQFF	TGCGCCAGCAGTGGTTTCGGTAATGAGCAGTTCTTC
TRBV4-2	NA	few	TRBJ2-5	CASSQGPQETQYF	TGTGCCAGCAGCCAAGGGCCACAAGAGACCCAGTACTTC
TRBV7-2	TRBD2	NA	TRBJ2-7	CASSLGTSGRHEQYF	TGTGCCAGCAGCCTCGGTACTAGCGGGAGGCACGAGCAGTACTTC
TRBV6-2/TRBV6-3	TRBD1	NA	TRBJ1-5	CASSPWTGQNQPQHF	TGTGCCAGCAGTCCGTGGACAGGGCAGAATCAGCCCCAGCATTTT
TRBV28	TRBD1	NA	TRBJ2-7	CASSRTGQASYEQYF	TGTGCCAGCAGTCGCACTGGACAGGCGTCCTACGAGCAGTACTTC
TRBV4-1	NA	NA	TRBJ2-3	CASSQALVLTDTQYF	TGCGCCAGCAGCCAGGCACTAGTCCTCACAGATACGCAGTATTTT
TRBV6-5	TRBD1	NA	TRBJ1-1	CASSFPGQVSEAFF	TGTGCCAGCAGTTTTCCGGGACAGGTTTCTGAAGCTTTCTTT
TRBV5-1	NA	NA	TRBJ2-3	CASSLGRESGTQYF	TGCGCCAGCAGCTTGGGACGGGAGAGCGGTACGCAGTATTTT
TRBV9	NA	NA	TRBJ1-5	CASSVGIGNQPQHF	TGTGCCAGCAGCGTAGGAATAGGCAATCAGCCCCAGCATTTT
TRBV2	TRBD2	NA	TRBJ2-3	CASSIAGSTDTQYF	TGTGCCAGCAGTATAGCGGGAAGCACAGATACGCAGTATTTT